This is a list of T cell receptor beta chains from one sample in a study of neoadjuvant anti-PD-1 for oral cavity cancer. Using immunoSEQ multiplex PCR, the repertoire was profiled, and TCRdb retains in-frame clones only, with some absent. The sample records about 72,000 clones, around 88% being singletons. The specimen comprised PBMCs, sampled before nivolumab (anti-PD-1) treatment. The source is a person between 40 and 80 years old with oral cavity squamous cell carcinoma. Each CDR3 is given without its conserved first and last residue. Fields, in order: J gene, V gene, CDR3 protein.

J gene: TRBJ1-4
V gene: TRBV28
CDR3 protein: ASSLPQGAEKLF

J gene: TRBJ2-7
V gene: TRBV19
CDR3 protein: ATSPGTVYEQY

J gene: TRBJ2-7
V gene: TRBV7-9
CDR3 protein: ASSFGQGANEQY

J gene: TRBJ2-5
V gene: TRBV7-8
CDR3 protein: ASSVGLAERETQY

J gene: TRBJ2-7
V gene: TRBV11-2
CDR3 protein: ASTPPPGGYEQY

J gene: TRBJ2-3
V gene: TRBV29-1
CDR3 protein: SATLRGDTQY

J gene: TRBJ1-1
V gene: TRBV29-1
CDR3 protein: SVDGRQGTWDTEAF

J gene: TRBJ1-2
V gene: TRBV6-5
CDR3 protein: ASRNTLAYGYT

J gene: TRBJ2-7
V gene: TRBV27
CDR3 protein: ASSARGGTYEQY

J gene: TRBJ1-2
V gene: TRBV7-9
CDR3 protein: ASSFPGEGFNYGYT

J gene: TRBJ1-6
V gene: TRBV7-8
CDR3 protein: ASRPRQGPNNSPLH

J gene: TRBJ2-6
V gene: TRBV27
CDR3 protein: ASSDDFSGANVLT

J gene: TRBJ2-2
V gene: TRBV5-1
CDR3 protein: ASSLQGTINTGELF

J gene: TRBJ2-7
V gene: TRBV2
CDR3 protein: ASSENRDGEQY

J gene: TRBJ2-2
V gene: TRBV27
CDR3 protein: ASSLYSGTGGPGELF

J gene: TRBJ2-1
V gene: TRBV4-1
CDR3 protein: ASSQESERPTDEQF

J gene: TRBJ1-6
V gene: TRBV6-1
CDR3 protein: ASYGVVRNSPLH

J gene: TRBJ2-5
V gene: TRBV30
CDR3 protein: AWVAGGEGTQY

J gene: TRBJ1-1
V gene: TRBV13
CDR3 protein: ASSFRGADTEAF

J gene: TRBJ1-3
V gene: TRBV13
CDR3 protein: ASGGDSGNTIY

J gene: TRBJ1-2
V gene: TRBV5-1
CDR3 protein: ASSLAGTGGEGYT

J gene: TRBJ1-6
V gene: TRBV14
CDR3 protein: ASSSQDLSYNSPLH

J gene: TRBJ2-7
V gene: TRBV30
CDR3 protein: AWSVKGRGGRLHIREQY

J gene: TRBJ2-5
V gene: TRBV7-8
CDR3 protein: ASSSKGLAGKETQY

J gene: TRBJ2-1
V gene: TRBV27
CDR3 protein: ASRGRISDEQF

J gene: TRBJ1-2
V gene: TRBV4-1
CDR3 protein: ASSQAGQGSRYYGYT

J gene: TRBJ2-2
V gene: TRBV4-2
CDR3 protein: ASSPEGATGELF

J gene: TRBJ1-1
V gene: TRBV6-6
CDR3 protein: ASSPTGGGTEAF

J gene: TRBJ1-3
V gene: TRBV30
CDR3 protein: AGQGASSGNTIY

J gene: TRBJ1-5
V gene: TRBV7-9
CDR3 protein: ASSLYYGTVNQPPQH

J gene: TRBJ1-5
V gene: TRBV2
CDR3 protein: ASREGDRGLGQPQH

J gene: TRBJ1-3
V gene: TRBV9
CDR3 protein: ASSSEALQGAKGNTIY